Below, 21 T cell receptor beta chains from the same sample are listed, as sequenced in a study of T cell changes during pregnancy in multiple sclerosis. Assay used: immunoSEQ multiplex PCR; TCRdb lists only in-frame clones, some missing. Of tens of thousands of clones in the sample, nearly 90% are singletons; the top ten hold under 6.5%. This material consisted of peripheral blood, taken after pregnancy. These receptors all come from a female donor in good health, enrolled as a control in a pregnancy study.

This chain connects TRBV4-3 to TRBJ2-2; 11 bases are shared with TRBD2. Germline trimming cut 1 base from V and 0 bases from J; bases unmatched to any gene: 4. Germline values: CDR1 LGHNA, CDR2 YSLEER. The CDR3 loop spans 18 amino acids. This chain's CDR3 is CASSQANSGGANTGELFF. DNA of the CDR3: TGCGCCAGCAGCCAAGCAAATAGCGGGGGGGCGAACACCGGGGAGCTGTTTTTT.

V and J are TRBV5-1 and TRBJ2-3, with D perhaps matching TRBD2 (6 bases). The CDR3 is 14 amino acids. Trimming stripped 2 bases from V and 3 bases from J, with 10 bases between. CDR1 is SGHRS and CDR2 is YFSETQ in the germline V gene. The CDR3 is CASSFQRATDTQYF. CDR3 in DNA: TGCGCCAGCAGCTTCCAGCGGGCAACAGATACGCAGTATTTT.

This rearrangement joins TRBV7-9 to TRBJ1-2; weak D call: TRBD1 (5 bases). The CDR3 runs 15 residues. V was shortened by 2 bases and J by 1 base, with 11 bases between the two germline ends. Germline V gene data show CDR1 as SEHNR and CDR2 as FQNEAQ (reference sequence). The CDR3 nucleotides read TGTGCCAGCAGCTTAAGGGGCGAGGATAACTATGGCTACACCTTC. As protein: CASSLRGEDNYGYTF.

The rearrangement uses TRBV5-5 and TRBJ1-5; a possible D gene is TRBD1 (5 bases). The germline gives CDR1 SGHKS, CDR2 YYEKEE (reference sequence). V was pared by 0 bases and J by 1 base, with 11 bases between. This CDR3 region has 16 residues. In DNA, the CDR3 is TGTGCCAGCAGCTTGGGGGTCCAGGGAAGCAATCAGCCCCAGCATTTT. It specifies CASSLGVQGSNQPQHF. Based on the CDR3 plus reference TRBV5-5 and TRBJ1-5, the full variable domain is DAGVTQSPTHLIKTRGQQVTLRCSPISGHKSVSWYQQVLGQGPQFIFQYYEKEERGRGNFPDRFSARQFPNYSSELNVNALLLGDSALYLCASSLGVQGSNQPQHFGDGTRLSIL.

This clone was seen more than once but under ten times. The rearrangement links TRBV18 to TRBJ1-4; weak D call: TRBD1 (6 bases). CDR3 length: 14 residues. Trimming stripped 3 bases from V and 8 bases from J, with 13 bases between. In germline, CDR1 is KGHSH, CDR2 LQKENI. The CDR3: CASSPRTATEKLFF. The CDR3 bases are TGTGCCAGCTCACCTAGGACAGCGACCGAAAAACTGTTTTTT.

The chain couples TRBV21-1 to TRBJ2-2; the D call in the table, TRBD1, was not verified against the DNA. TRBV21-1 is noted as a pseudogene. This CDR3 is 19 amino acids long. The CDR3 here is CASSKRGLRGPSPTGELFF. Here the CDR3 DNA reads TGTGCCAGCAGCAAGAGGGGGCTACGGGGTCCAAGTCCAACCGGGGAGCTGTTTTTT.

The chain recombines TRBV19 with TRBJ1-5, with 10 bases fitting TRBD1. Germline V CDR1 and CDR2: LNHDA, SQIVND (reference sequence). The CDR3 is 15 residues long. J was trimmed by 9 bases and V by 5 bases; bases with no gene match: 10. The CDR3: CASSSPGTGVRPQHF. CDR3 nucleotide sequence: TGTGCCAGTAGTTCCCCGGGGACAGGGGTTCGGCCCCAGCATTTT.

The gene calls are TRBV2 and TRBJ2-7, with D maybe TRBD1 (6 bases). This CDR3 comprises 14 residues. Germline V gives CDR1 SNHLY, CDR2 FYNNEI. V dropped 6 bases and J dropped 2 bases, with 14 bases sitting between them. The CDR3 nucleotides read TGTGCCAGCAGCCCACCGGGACACCCCTACGAGCAGTACTTC. Its translation: CASSPPGHPYEQYF.

The chain recombines TRBV6-4 with TRBJ2-2; 7 positions agree with TRBD1. V was pared by 10 bases and J by 0 bases, with 11 bases of the junction left unmatched. Germline CDR1 is MRHNA and CDR2 is SNTAGT. The CDR3 extends over 16 amino acids. The CDR3 region is CATKSEGAANTGELFF. The CDR3 bases are TGTGCCACCAAATCAGAGGGGGCTGCGAACACCGGGGAGCTGTTTTTT.

The chain recombines TRBV5-6 with TRBJ2-1; 10 nucleotides agree with TRBD2. The CDR3 is 15 amino acids. CDR1 SGHDT and CDR2 YYEEEE come from the germline V gene. Trimming cost V 1 base and J 8 bases; bases outside gene matches: 6. In DNA, the CDR3 is TGTGCCAGCAGCTTGTCGGGACTAGCGCGCCATGAGCAGTTCTTC. It encodes CASSLSGLARHEQFF. Together with reference TRBV5-6 and TRBJ2-1, the CDR3 gives the full variable domain: DAGVTQSPTHLIKTRGQQVTLRCSPKSGHDTVSWYQQALGQGPQFIFQYYEEEERQRGNFPDRFSGHQFPNYSSELNVNALLLGDSALYLCASSLSGLARHEQFFGPGTRLTVL.

The rearrangement joins TRBV14 to TRBJ2-7, with a tentative D call TRBD2 (6 bases). The CDR3 is made up of 16 amino acids. Trimming took 1 base from V and 0 from J, leaving 13 bases between them. Germline loops: CDR1 SGHDN, CDR2 FVKESK. For the CDR3, the DNA is TGTGCCAGCAGCCAAGTGCGGGAACCTAGCTCCTACGAGCAGTACTTC. Encoded protein: CASSQVREPSSYEQYF.

The V call is TRBV27, the J call TRBJ2-7, with D maybe TRBD1 (5 bases). CDR1 is MNHEY and CDR2 is SMNVEV in the germline V gene (reference sequence). There are 17 residues in the CDR3. Trimming stripped 0 bases from V and 4 bases from J, with 19 bases between. The CDR3 DNA reads as TGTGCCAGCAGTTTATCTGGGGTTGGGGCAGGGTTGTACGAGCAGTACTTC. As protein: CASSLSGVGAGLYEQYF.

V usage is TRBV19 and J usage is TRBJ1-5; 7 bases map to TRBD1. The V segment lost 7 bases and the J segment 7 bases; nucleotides outside the gene matches: 7. CDR3 length: 13 amino acids. Germline CDR1 is LNHDA and CDR2 is SQIVND (reference sequence). CDR3 region: CASTLGGEQPQHF. The CDR3 DNA reads TGTGCCAGTACTTTAGGGGGCGAACAGCCCCAGCATTTT. The variable domain in full, completed from reference TRBV19 and TRBJ1-5, reads DGGITQSPKYLFRKEGQNVTLSCEQNLNHDAMYWYRQDPGQGLRLIYYSQIVNDFQKGDIAEGYSVSREKKESFPLTVTSAQKNPTAFYLCASTLGGEQPQHFGDGTRLSIL.

This sequence joins TRBV9 and TRBJ1-2; TRBD1 aligns across 8 bases. The CDR3 is made up of 15 amino acids. CDR1 and CDR2 (germline): SGDLS, YYNGEE. V shed 3 bases, J shed 2 bases, and the junction held 6 bases outside the gene matches. This CDR3 is CASSAGAGGNYGYTF. For the CDR3, the DNA is TGTGCCAGCAGCGCCGGCGCAGGGGGCAACTATGGCTACACCTTC.

This sequence joins TRBV5-5 and TRBJ1-2; D not certain. This CDR3 region has 14 residues. Germline V gene sequence: CDR1 SGHKS, CDR2 YYEKEE (reference sequence). V was pared by 2 bases and J by 6 bases, with 14 bases between. In DNA, the CDR3 is TGTGCCAGCAGCTTCCACAGCAAATCCAATGGCTACACCTTC. Protein product: CASSFHSKSNGYTF. Variable domain in full (rest from reference TRBV5-5 and TRBJ1-2): DAGVTQSPTHLIKTRGQQVTLRCSPISGHKSVSWYQQVLGQGPQFIFQYYEKEERGRGNFPDRFSARQFPNYSSELNVNALLLGDSALYLCASSFHSKSNGYTFGSGTRLTVV.

V gene TRBV9 combines with J gene TRBJ2-1, with 7 positions matching TRBD2. V shed 0 bases, J shed 3 bases, and the junction held 18 bases outside the gene matches. The CDR3 extends over 20 amino acids. Germline V lookup: CDR1 SGDLS, CDR2 YYNGEE. Here the CDR3 reads CASSVASETAWRGSYNEQFF. The CDR3 DNA reads TGTGCCAGCAGCGTAGCTTCTGAAACGGCCTGGCGGGGGAGCTACAATGAGCAGTTCTTC. Looking up the rest from reference TRBV9 and TRBJ2-1 gives the full variable domain: DSGVTQTPKHLITATGQRVTLRCSPRSGDLSVYWYQQSLDQGLQFLIQYYNGEERAKGNILERFSAQQFPDLHSELNLSSLELGDSALYFCASSVASETAWRGSYNEQFFGPGTRLTVL.

The chain is built from TRBV7-3 and TRBJ1-2; tentative D call: TRBD1 (6 bases). CDR1 and CDR2 from the germline V gene are SGHTA and FQGTGA. Trimming removed 2 bases from V and 7 bases from J, with 11 bases in between. This CDR3 comprises 13 residues. CDR3 bases: TGTGCCAGCAGCTTACACAGGGCGGTTGGCTACACCTTC. This gives the protein CASSLHRAVGYTF. The complete variable domain, with remaining parts taken from reference TRBV7-3 and TRBJ1-2, reads GAGVSQTPSNKVTEKGKYVELRCDPISGHTALYWYRQSLGQGPEFLIYFQGTGAADDSGLPNDRFFAVRPEGSVSTLKIQRTERGDSAVYLCASSLHRAVGYTFGSGTRLTVV.

CDR3 sequence: CASVVAGANVLTF. The DNA for the CDR3 is TGTGCCAGCGTAGTTGCTGGGGCCAACGTCCTGACTTTC. The chain links TRBV28 to TRBJ2-6; the D is unclear. V lost 8 bases, J lost 2 bases, and 7 bases lay in between. This CDR3 is 13 amino acids long. Germline assignment: CDR1 MDHEN and CDR2 SYDVKM.

This clone was found a few times. The rearrangement uses TRBV15 and TRBJ1-5; D uncertain. CDR3 length: 16 amino acids. Trimming cost V 0 bases and J 2 bases, with 11 bases left between them. Germline CDR1 reads LNHNV; CDR2 reads YYDKDF (reference sequence). CDR3 DNA sequence: TGTGCCACCAGCAGAGAGGGAGATATGGGCAATCAGCCCCAGCATTTT. Protein sequence: CATSREGDMGNQPQHF. The full variable domain, completed using reference TRBV15 and TRBJ1-5, is DAMVIQNPRYQVTQFGKPVTLSCSQTLNHNVMYWYQQKSSQAPKLLFHYYDKDFNNEADTPDNFQSRRPNTSFCFLDIRSPGLGDTAMYLCATSREGDMGNQPQHFGDGTRLSIL.

The chain has TRBV7-9 and TRBJ2-7, with 14 nucleotides matching TRBD2. Germline CDR1 reads SEHNR; CDR2 reads FQNEAQ (reference sequence). The CDR3 runs to 15 residues. The junction had 1 base not matched to a gene; V was cut back by 4 bases and J by 2 bases. CDR3 loop: CASSSGLAGAYEQYF. The CDR3, as DNA: TGTGCCAGCAGCTCGGGACTAGCGGGAGCCTACGAGCAGTACTTC. The complete variable domain, with remaining parts taken from reference TRBV7-9 and TRBJ2-7, reads DTGVSQNPRHKITKRGQNVTFRCDPISEHNRLYWYRQTLGQGPEFLTYFQNEAQLEKSRLLSDRFSAERPKGSFSTLEIQRTEQGDSAMYLCASSSGLAGAYEQYFGPGTRLTVT.

This chain uses TRBV6-6 with TRBJ1-4, with 8 bases lining up with TRBD1. V was clipped by 5 bases and J by 7 bases; unmatched bases: 6. The germline V gene has CDR1 MNHNY and CDR2 SVGAGI (reference sequence). The CDR3 is 14 amino acids. The DNA for the CDR3 is TGTGCCAGCAGTGATCCAGGGGGCGGTGAAAAACTGTTTTTT. Protein: CASSDPGGGEKLFF.